The 32 T cell receptor beta chains below were found in one sample sequenced in a study of CD8 T cells in Susac syndrome. After extraction with the RNeasy kit, roughly 0.5 to 1 ug of the RNA was reverse transcribed using random hexamers. TCRdb reprocessed the immunoSEQ multiplex PCR reads via MiXCR and lists one record per CDR3 protein. The repertoire holds 230,000 or so distinct CDR3 sequences, with roughly 96% as singletons. The material sequenced was CD4+ T cells from PBMCs. These receptors came from a human donor with multiple sclerosis.

The chain joins TRBV29-1 to TRBJ2-1; 12 bases map to TRBD2. The V gene end was trimmed by 2 bases and the J gene end by 13 bases; junction bases not matched to a gene: 12. The CDR3 loop spans 15 amino acids. Germline CDR1 is SQVTM and CDR2 is ANQGSEA. CDR3 protein: CSVELGTSGPDQQFF. For the CDR3, the DNA is TGCAGCGTTGAACTGGGGACTAGCGGGCCTGACCAACAGTTCTTC.

V gene TRBV18 combines with J gene TRBJ2-6; either TRBD1 or TRBD2 may supply D (6 bases each). V was clipped by 2 bases and J by 1 base, with 21 bases between them. Germline CDR1 is KGHSH and CDR2 is LQKENI. This CDR3 region has 20 residues. CDR3 amino acids: CASSPNPGAQKQSGANVLTF. CDR3 nucleotides: TGTGCCAGCTCACCAAATCCGGGGGCTCAGAAACAATCTGGGGCCAACGTCCTGACTTTC.

This clonotype was detected only once. The J gene is TRBJ2-1, the V gene TRBV15, with no clear D. Trimming left V 0 bases short and J 2 bases short, with 8 bases between. This CDR3 comprises 15 residues. Germline V gene data show CDR1 as LNHNV and CDR2 as YYDKDF (reference sequence). The CDR3 protein is CATSREVTPYNEQFF. CDR3 bases: TGTGCCACCAGCAGAGAGGTTACCCCCTACAATGAGCAGTTCTTC.

The rearrangement links TRBV3-1 to TRBJ1-1; the D gene is possibly TRBD1 (5 bases). CDR3 length equals 11 residues. Per the germline V gene, CDR1 is LGHDT and CDR2 is YNNKEL (reference sequence). V was cut by 8 bases and J by 4 bases, with 8 bases left in between. CDR3 loop: CASSQGTEAFF. In nucleotides, the CDR3 is TGTGCCAGCTCCCAGGGCACTGAAGCTTTCTTT.

The rearrangement joins TRBV20-1 to TRBJ2-4; the D gene is possibly TRBD2 (6 bases). V was pared by 6 bases and J by 15 bases, with 18 bases between. The CDR3 totals 11 residues. Looked up from germline, CDR1 is DFQATT and CDR2 is SNEGSKA (reference sequence). This CDR3 is CSARRGAGSYF. The CDR3 region has the DNA TGCAGTGCCAGACGAGGAGCGGGTTCGTACTTC.

The chain is built from TRBV20-1 and TRBJ2-3, with 7 bases matching TRBD2. CDR1 is DFQATT, CDR2 SNEGSKA, per germline (reference sequence). The CDR3 is made up of 14 amino acids. V lost 2 bases and J lost 2; bases outside the gene matches: 4. The CDR3 is CSARRSGATDTQYF. The CDR3 DNA sequence: TGCAGTGCTAGACGCAGCGGGGCCACAGATACGCAGTATTTT.

This chain uses TRBV27 with TRBJ2-7; weak D call: TRBD1 (6 bases). V was pared by 5 bases and J by 1 base, with 15 bases between. Germline CDR1 is MNHEY and CDR2 is SMNVEV (reference sequence). The CDR3 runs 15 residues. CDR3 in amino acids: CASSDSGDGSYEQYF. In DNA form, the CDR3 reads TGTGCCAGCAGTGACTCAGGGGACGGATCCTACGAGCAGTACTTC.

The chain has TRBV20-1 and TRBJ1-3; TRBD1 might be the D (6 bases). The V end was cut by 3 bases, the J end by 0 bases, with 9 bases between. Germline CDR1 and CDR2: DFQATT and SNEGSKA (reference sequence). The CDR3 spans 14 residues. The CDR3 spells CSASDRNSGNTIYF. The DNA for the CDR3 is TGCAGTGCTAGCGACAGGAACTCTGGAAACACCATATATTTT.

The J gene is TRBJ2-7, the V gene TRBV4-2, with a weak D call TRBD1 (6 bases). Germline-derived CDR1 and CDR2 are LGHNA and YNFKEQ. CDR3 length: 16 residues. The V gene lost 0 bases and the J gene lost 4 bases, with 16 bases spanning the gap. The chain's CDR3 is CASSQEWGQGHYEQYF. The DNA of the CDR3 is TGTGCCAGCAGCCAAGAGTGGGGACAAGGGCATTACGAGCAGTACTTC.

This rearrangement joins TRBV20-1 to TRBJ1-2; the D gene is possibly TRBD1 (6 bases). V gave up 7 bases and J gave up 4 bases, with 16 bases separating them. The CDR3 is 13 residues long. Germline V gene sequence: CDR1 DFQATT, CDR2 SNEGSKA (reference sequence). CDR3 sequence: CSEKGVAGYGYTF. The CDR3 DNA reads as TGCAGTGAGAAGGGGGTGGCAGGCTATGGCTACACCTTC.

The rearrangement links TRBV2 to TRBJ1-1; D ambiguous. Germline V gives CDR1 SNHLY, CDR2 FYNNEI. V lost 6 bases and J lost 0, with 14 bases in between. The CDR3 is 15 residues long. The CDR3 here is CASRSSQALNTEAFF. DNA for the CDR3: TGTGCCAGCAGATCCTCTCAGGCGTTGAACACTGAAGCTTTCTTT.

The chain combines TRBV11-2 with TRBJ2-3, with 8 bases lining up with TRBD2. Germline V gives CDR1 SGHAT, CDR2 FQNNGV. V lost 2 bases, J lost 7 bases, and 8 bases stayed unmatched. The CDR3 loop spans 15 amino acids. CDR3 sequence reads: CASSLTSGRVHTQYF. CDR3 in DNA: TGTGCCAGCAGCTTAACTAGCGGACGCGTTCATACGCAGTATTTT.

This chain links TRBV6-1 with TRBJ1-2; D is possibly TRBD1 (6 bases). CDR1 and CDR2 (germline): MNHNS, SASEGT. Trimming removed 6 bases at V and 2 bases at J, with 10 bases between. The CDR3 is 13 residues long. DNA for the CDR3: TGTGCCAGCAGACTCAGGGGCAACTATGGCTACACCTTC. Its protein product is CASRLRGNYGYTF.

V usage is TRBV27 and J usage is TRBJ1-2; 8 bases align to TRBD1. V lost 5 bases and J lost 3; bases outside the gene matches: 8. The germline V gene encodes CDR1 MNHEY and CDR2 SMNVEV (reference sequence). This CDR3 spans 15 amino acids. The CDR3 is CASSPLWTGYYGYTF. The CDR3 DNA reads TGTGCCAGCAGTCCCCTGTGGACAGGGTACTATGGCTACACCTTC.

The CDR3 coding sequence is TGTGCCAGCAGCCGGCGACTAGCGGGAGCGTCCGAGCAGTACTTC. Translation: CASSRRLAGASEQYF. The V gene is TRBV7-9, the J gene TRBJ2-7, with 12 bases that match TRBD2. The CDR3 is 15 amino acids. Trimming took 5 bases from V and 6 from J; bases not matched to a gene: 8. Germline V gene sequence: CDR1 SEHNR, CDR2 FQNEAQ (reference sequence).

V and J are TRBV3-1 and TRBJ1-2; unclear D gene. The CDR3 runs to 13 residues. The V end was cut by 0 bases, the J end by 4 bases, with 6 bases between. Per germline, CDR1 LGHDT and CDR2 YNNKEL (reference sequence). This CDR3 is CASSQDRPYGYTF. The CDR3 DNA is TGTGCCAGCAGCCAAGACAGACCCTATGGCTACACCTTC.

V and J are TRBV29-1 and TRBJ2-5, with no clear D. From germline, CDR1 is SQVTM and CDR2 ANQGSEA. Trimming shortened V by 4 bases and J by 5 bases, and 14 bases separated the two germline ends. The CDR3 runs to 13 residues. CDR3 bases: TGCAGCGTTGTCTTGGAGAAAGGGGAGACCCAGTACTTC. It specifies CSVVLEKGETQYF.

This sequence joins TRBV4-1 and TRBJ2-7, with D tentatively TRBD1 or TRBD2 (6 bases each). Trimming left V 4 bases short and J 0 bases short, with 16 bases between. This CDR3 has 16 amino acids. Germline V gene lookup returns CDR1 MGHRA and CDR2 YSYEKL. The chain's CDR3 is CASSLGGGRGSYEQYF. For the CDR3, the DNA is TGCGCCAGCAGCCTAGGGGGAGGTCGCGGCTCCTACGAGCAGTACTTC.

J is TRBJ1-2 and V is TRBV7-2, with D unresolved. CDR3 size: 14 residues. Germline V lookup: CDR1 SGHTA, CDR2 FQGNSA. Trimming shortened V by 1 base and J by 2 bases, and 8 bases separated the two germline ends. In nucleotides, the CDR3 is TGTGCCAGCAGCTTAGACAGCAAGAACTATGGCTACACCTTC. Its protein is CASSLDSKNYGYTF.

The rearrangement joins TRBV14 to TRBJ2-3; D is perhaps TRBD2 (6 bases). Germline values: CDR1 SGHDN, CDR2 FVKESK. There are 15 residues in the CDR3. Between the trimmed V and J ends, which lost 5 bases and 3 bases, there was a span of 15 bases. The CDR3: CASSSTALATDTQYF. The CDR3 coding sequence is TGTGCCAGCAGCTCCACCGCCCTAGCGACAGATACGCAGTATTTT.

The V gene is TRBV24-1, the J gene TRBJ2-1; D may be TRBD2 (7 bases). Deletions cut 6 bases from V and 2 bases from J, with 10 bases between. Germline CDR1 KGHDR, CDR2 SFDVKD. The CDR3 runs 14 residues. The CDR3 reads CATSKGGAYNEQFF. The CDR3 DNA follows: TGTGCCACCAGTAAAGGGGGGGCCTACAATGAGCAGTTCTTC.

The chain carries TRBV18 and TRBJ1-5, with 8 bases matching TRBD1. This CDR3 is built from 15 residues. In germline, CDR1 is KGHSH, CDR2 LQKENI. V trimming: 2 bases; J trimming: 7 bases; junction bases outside the gene matches: 7. The CDR3 region is CASSPGDRLTQPQHF. CDR3 DNA: TGTGCCAGCTCACCAGGGGACAGGTTGACGCAGCCCCAGCATTTT. Together with reference TRBV18 and TRBJ1-5, the CDR3 gives the full variable domain: NAGVMQNPRHLVRRRGQEARLRCSPMKGHSHVYWYRQLPEEGLKFMVYLQKENIIDESGMPKERFSAEFPKEGPSILRIQQVVRGDSAAYFCASSPGDRLTQPQHFGDGTRLSIL.

In DNA form, the CDR3 reads TGTGCCAGCTCCGACAGTTATGATTCACCCCTCCACTTT. It specifies CASSDSYDSPLHF. The gene calls are TRBV18 and TRBJ1-6; perhaps TRBD1 as D (5 bases). Trimming cost V 6 bases and J 8 bases, with 11 bases left between them. The germline CDR1 and CDR2 sequences are KGHSH and LQKENI. CDR3 length equals 13 residues.

The rearrangement uses TRBV5-1 and TRBJ1-1; D remains unclear. This CDR3 has 14 residues. The germline V gene has CDR1 SGHRS and CDR2 YFSETQ. V lost 1 base and J lost 1, with 8 bases in between. The CDR3 nucleotides read TGCGCCAGCAGCTTGAGCTCAGCGAACACTGAAGCTTTCTTT. It encodes CASSLSSANTEAFF.

The gene calls are TRBV20-1 and TRBJ1-5; D ambiguous. Trimming took 0 bases from V and 7 from J, leaving 10 bases between them. The length of the CDR3 is 13 residues. Looked up from germline, CDR1 is DFQATT and CDR2 is SNEGSKA (reference sequence). The CDR3 sequence: CSARDWAGQPQHF. CDR3 in DNA: TGCAGTGCTAGAGATTGGGCCGGACAGCCCCAGCATTTT.

The chain is built from TRBV3-1 and TRBJ1-1; possibly TRBD1 for D (5 bases). The germline V gene encodes CDR1 LGHDT and CDR2 YNNKEL (reference sequence). The CDR3 consists of 17 residues. Trimming took off 5 bases at V and 5 bases at J, with 24 bases between the two ends. The CDR3 region has the DNA TGTGCCAGCAGCTCTCCCCAGGGAACGGGCCCGTGGACTGAAGCTTTCTTT. This encodes CASSSPQGTGPWTEAFF.

The chain links TRBV7-3 to TRBJ1-1, with D hard to call. Germline CDR1 reads SGHTA; CDR2 reads FQGTGA. The ends were cut back, 0 bases at V and 1 base at J, with 3 bases in the middle. There are 13 residues in the CDR3. CDR3 residues: CASSLTKNTEAFF. The CDR3 DNA reads TGTGCCAGCAGCTTAACGAAGAACACTGAAGCTTTCTTT.

The chain recombines TRBV3-1 with TRBJ2-5; D might be TRBD1 or TRBD2, each matching 5 bases. This CDR3 is 14 amino acids long. V lost 1 base to trimming and J lost 5 bases, with 11 bases between them. The V gene's germline CDR1 is LGHDT and CDR2 YNNKEL (reference sequence). The CDR3 loop reads CASSQVRGSETQYF. The CDR3 DNA reads TGTGCCAGCAGCCAAGTTCGGGGCTCGGAGACCCAGTACTTC.

The V call is TRBV20-1, the J call TRBJ1-1; 7 bases map to TRBD1. This CDR3 region has 15 residues. Trimming cost V 1 base and J 3 bases; bases outside gene matches: 8. CDR1 DFQATT and CDR2 SNEGSKA come from the germline V gene (reference sequence). CDR3 region: CSARGVGGRDTEAFF. In nucleotides, the CDR3 is TGCAGTGCTAGAGGGGTAGGGGGCAGAGACACTGAAGCTTTCTTT.

As regards this clonotype: A junction end diverges from the germline sequence, so it may reflect a read error. The genes are TRBV7-7 and TRBJ2-3, with D uncertain. The CDR3 runs 14 residues. Germline V lookup: CDR1 SSHAT, CDR2 FNYEAQ (reference sequence). The DNA of the CDR3 is TGTGCTAGCAGGTATTCGGACAGCACAGATACGCAGTATTTT. Its translation is CASRYSDSTDTQYF.

V and J are TRBV14 and TRBJ2-7; 7 bases are shared with TRBD2. Germline CDR1 is SGHDN and CDR2 is FVKESK. After removal of 1 base from V and 6 bases from J, the junction contained 3 bases not matched to a gene. This CDR3 spans 13 amino acids. The DNA of the CDR3 is TGTGCCAGCAGCCAAGTATTAGCGGGCGAGCAGTACTTC. Amino acid sequence: CASSQVLAGEQYF.

This chain joins TRBV20-1 and TRBJ2-2; possible D gene TRBD1, 6 bases. This CDR3 has 14 amino acids. V shed 4 bases and J shed 0 bases, with 9 bases lying between them. CDR1 DFQATT and CDR2 SNEGSKA come from the germline V gene (reference sequence). CDR3 loop: CSAKRGTNTGELFF. CDR3 DNA: TGCAGTGCTAAAAGGGGGACGAACACCGGGGAGCTGTTTTTT.